This TCR beta chain appears in the sequencing data of a study of OX40 agonist ivuxolimab in advanced cancers. CDR1 is SGHRS and CDR2 is YFSETQ in the germline V gene. This CDR3 has 16 residues. V was clipped by 0 bases and J by 0 bases, with 10 bases between them. Produced via immunoSEQ multiplex PCR; TCRdb's table is partial and in-frame only. Altogether about 100,000 clones are present, about 87% being singletons, with the ten largest covering about 1.5%. Source: CD4+ or CD8+ T cells sorted from blood, taken in a trial of the OX40 agonist ivuxolimab. The clonotype comes from an adult with an advanced solid tumor such as melanoma, head and neck, liver or kidney cancer. The gene calls are TRBV5-1 and TRBJ2-1; maybe TRBD1 (6 bases). The CDR3 is CASSLATGSSYNEQFF. Here the CDR3 DNA reads TGCGCCAGCAGCTTGGCCACAGGGAGCTCCTACAATGAGCAGTTCTTC.